This TCR beta chain was retrieved from a study of control samples from healthy donors and cancer patients. With 0 bases removed from V and 9 bases from J, the gap between germline ends came to 15 bases. The germline CDR1 and CDR2 sequences are KGHSH and LQKENI. There are 16 residues in the CDR3. Libraries were prepared by immunoSEQ multiplex PCR; TCRdb keeps only in-frame clonotypes and omits some of them. Found here are fewer than 200,000 clones; the top ten clones hold less than 2.5%. The sequenced sample was blood. This clonotype was obtained from a woman in her thirties in good health. This sequence joins TRBV18 and TRBJ1-6, with D possibly matching TRBD1 (6 bases). In DNA form, the CDR3 reads TGTGCCAGCTCACCACCGTCGGGACAAGGGGCTTCACCCCTCCACTTT. This translates into CASSPPSGQGASPLHF.